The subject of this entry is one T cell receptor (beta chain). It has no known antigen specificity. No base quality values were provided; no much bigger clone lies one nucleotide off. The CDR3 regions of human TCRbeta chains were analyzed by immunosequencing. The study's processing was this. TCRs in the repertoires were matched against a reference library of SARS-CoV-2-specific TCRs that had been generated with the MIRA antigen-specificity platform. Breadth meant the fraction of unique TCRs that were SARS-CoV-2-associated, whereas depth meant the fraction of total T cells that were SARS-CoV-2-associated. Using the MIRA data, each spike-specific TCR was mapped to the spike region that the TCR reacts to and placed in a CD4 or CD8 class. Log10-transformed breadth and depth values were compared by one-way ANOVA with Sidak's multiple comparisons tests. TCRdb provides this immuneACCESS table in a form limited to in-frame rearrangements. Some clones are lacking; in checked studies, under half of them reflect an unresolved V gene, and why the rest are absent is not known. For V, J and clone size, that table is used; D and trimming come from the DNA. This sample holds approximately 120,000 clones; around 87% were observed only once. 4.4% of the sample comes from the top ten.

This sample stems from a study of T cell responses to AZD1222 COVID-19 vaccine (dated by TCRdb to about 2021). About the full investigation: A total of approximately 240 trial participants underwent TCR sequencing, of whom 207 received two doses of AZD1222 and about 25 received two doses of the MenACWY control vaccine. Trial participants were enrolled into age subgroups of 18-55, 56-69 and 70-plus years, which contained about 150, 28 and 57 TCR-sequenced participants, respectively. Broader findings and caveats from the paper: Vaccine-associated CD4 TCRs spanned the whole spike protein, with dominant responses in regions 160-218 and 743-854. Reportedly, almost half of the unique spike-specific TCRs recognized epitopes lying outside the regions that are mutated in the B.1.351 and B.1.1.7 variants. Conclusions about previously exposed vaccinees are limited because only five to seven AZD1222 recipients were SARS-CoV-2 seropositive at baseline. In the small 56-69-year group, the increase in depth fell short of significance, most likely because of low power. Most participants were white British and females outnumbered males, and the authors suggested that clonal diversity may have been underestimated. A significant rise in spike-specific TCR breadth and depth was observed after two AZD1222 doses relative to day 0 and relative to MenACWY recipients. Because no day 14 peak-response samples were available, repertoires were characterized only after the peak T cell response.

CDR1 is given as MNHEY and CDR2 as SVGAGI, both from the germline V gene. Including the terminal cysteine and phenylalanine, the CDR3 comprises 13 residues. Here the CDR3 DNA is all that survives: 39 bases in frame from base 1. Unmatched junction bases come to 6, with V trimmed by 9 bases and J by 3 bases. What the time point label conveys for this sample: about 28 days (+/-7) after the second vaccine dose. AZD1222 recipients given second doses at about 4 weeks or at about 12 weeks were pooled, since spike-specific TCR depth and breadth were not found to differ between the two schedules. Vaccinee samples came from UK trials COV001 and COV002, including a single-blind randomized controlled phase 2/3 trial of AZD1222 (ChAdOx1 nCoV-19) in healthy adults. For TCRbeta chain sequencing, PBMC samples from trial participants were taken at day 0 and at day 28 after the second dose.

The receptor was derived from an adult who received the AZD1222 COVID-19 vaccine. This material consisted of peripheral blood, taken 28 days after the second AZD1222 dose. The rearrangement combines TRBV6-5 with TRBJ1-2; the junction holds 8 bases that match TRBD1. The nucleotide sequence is TGTGCCAGTATCGGGACAGGAGACTATGGCTACACCTTC. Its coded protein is CASIGTGDYGYTF.